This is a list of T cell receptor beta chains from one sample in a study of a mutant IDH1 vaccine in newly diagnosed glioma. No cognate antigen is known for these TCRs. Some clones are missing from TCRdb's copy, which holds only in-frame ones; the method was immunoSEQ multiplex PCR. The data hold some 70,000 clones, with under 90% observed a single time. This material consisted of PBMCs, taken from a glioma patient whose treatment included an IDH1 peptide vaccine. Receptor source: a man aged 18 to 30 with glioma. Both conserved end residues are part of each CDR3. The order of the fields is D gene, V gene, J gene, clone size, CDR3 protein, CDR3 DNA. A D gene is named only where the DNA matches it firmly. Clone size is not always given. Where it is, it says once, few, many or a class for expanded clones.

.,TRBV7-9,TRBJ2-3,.,CASSSPTTDTQYF,TGTGCCAGCAGCTCGCCGACTACAGATACGCAGTATTTT
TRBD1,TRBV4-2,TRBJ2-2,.,CASSHTGVLDTGELFF,TGTGCCAGCAGCCATACAGGGGTTTTGGACACCGGGGAGCTGTTTTTT
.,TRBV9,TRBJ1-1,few,CASTRTVNTEAFF,TGTGCCAGCACTCGGACAGTGAACACTGAAGCTTTCTTT
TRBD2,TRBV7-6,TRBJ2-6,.,CASSPRGLADMTSGANVLTF,TGTGCCAGCAGCCCCAGAGGACTAGCGGATATGACCTCTGGGGCCAACGTCCTGACTTTC
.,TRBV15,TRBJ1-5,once,CATSRDLYQPQHF,TGTGCCACCAGCAGAGACCTTTATCAGCCCCAGCATTTT
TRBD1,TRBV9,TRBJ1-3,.,CASSGGRQGYSGNTIYF,TGTGCCAGCAGCGGAGGAAGACAGGGGTACTCTGGAAACACCATATATTTT
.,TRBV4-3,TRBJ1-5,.,CASSSRCMVELQPQHF,TGCGCCAGCAGCTCCCGTTGCATGGTGGAACTTCAGCCCCAGCATTTT
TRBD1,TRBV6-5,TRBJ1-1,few,CASSYGSRGMNTEAFF,TGTGCCAGCAGTTACGGGTCCAGGGGGATGAACACTGAAGCTTTCTTT
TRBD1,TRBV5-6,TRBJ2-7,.,CASSSTGTGYYEQYF,TGTGCCAGCAGCTCGACCGGGACAGGGTACTACGAGCAGTACTTC
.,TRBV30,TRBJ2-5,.,CAWSVGPVARETQYF,TGTGCCTGGAGTGTCGGCCCCGTCGCCCGGGAGACCCAGTACTTC
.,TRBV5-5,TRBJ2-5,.,CASSLLETQYF,TGTGCCAGCAGCTTACTGGAGACCCAGTACTTC
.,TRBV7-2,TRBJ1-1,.,CASSLSLYEAFF,TGTGCCAGCAGCTTGAGTCTGTATGAAGCTTTCTTT
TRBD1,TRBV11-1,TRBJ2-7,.,CASSLRASDRNEQYF,TGTGCCAGCAGCTTACGTGCCTCGGACAGGAACGAGCAGTACTTC
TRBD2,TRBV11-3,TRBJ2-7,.,CASSLGGLAGLDEQYF,TGTGCCAGCAGCTTAGGGGGACTAGCGGGGCTCGACGAGCAGTACTTC
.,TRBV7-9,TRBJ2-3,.,CASSSGLGADTQYF,TGTGCCAGCAGCTCAGGGCTTGGCGCAGATACGCAGTATTTT
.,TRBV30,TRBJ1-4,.,CAWSVGLSGGVWSTNEKLFF,TGTGCCTGGAGCGTGGGCCTTTCGGGGGGCGTTTGGTCAACTAATGAAAAACTGTTTTTT
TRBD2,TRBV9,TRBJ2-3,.,CASSTLLLAGGKDTQYF,TGTGCCAGCAGCACCCTTCTTCTAGCGGGAGGGAAAGATACGCAGTATTTT
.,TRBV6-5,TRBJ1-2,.,CASSYSIGGRDGYTF,TGTGCCAGCAGTTACTCGATCGGGGGGCGAGATGGCTACACCTTC
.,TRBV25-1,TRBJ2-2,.,CASSELEITGELFF,TGTGCCAGCAGTGAATTGGAGATCACCGGGGAGCTGTTTTTT
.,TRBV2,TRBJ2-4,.,CASILGAGGNIQYF,.
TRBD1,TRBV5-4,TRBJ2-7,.,CASSLPTGGRTYEQYF,TGTGCCAGCAGCCTACCCACAGGGGGCAGGACCTACGAGCAGTACTTC
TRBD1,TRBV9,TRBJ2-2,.,CASSPRGTGGSGELFF,TGTGCCAGCAGCCCCCGCGGGACAGGGGGCTCCGGGGAGCTGTTTTTT
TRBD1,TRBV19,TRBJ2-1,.,CASRQGTVNEQFF,TGTGCCAGTAGACAGGGGACGGTCAATGAGCAGTTCTTC
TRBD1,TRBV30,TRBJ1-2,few,CAWSVPQGATYGYTF,TGTGCCTGGAGTGTACCACAGGGGGCAACCTATGGCTACACCTTC
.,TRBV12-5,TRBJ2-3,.,CASGLVTDTDTQYF,TGTGCTAGTGGTTTGGTTACAGACACAGATACGCAGTATTTT
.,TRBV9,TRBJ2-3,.,CASSVGGPPGTDTQYF,TGTGCCAGCAGCGTAGGGGGCCCCCCGGGCACAGATACGCAGTATTTT
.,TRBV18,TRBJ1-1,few,CASSPPGGAYTEAFF,TGTGCCAGCTCACCACCGGGGGGCGCTTACACTGAAGCTTTCTTT
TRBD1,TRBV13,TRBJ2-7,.,CASSLGPDRAGYEQYF,TGTGCCAGCAGCTTAGGCCCGGACAGGGCAGGGTACGAGCAGTACTTC
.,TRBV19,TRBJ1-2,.,CASSGRASYGYTF,TGTGCCAGTAGTGGGAGGGCCTCCTATGGCTACACCTTC
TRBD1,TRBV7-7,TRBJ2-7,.,CASSAGTGMYEQYF,TGTGCTAGCAGCGCCGGGACAGGGATGTACGAGCAGTACTTC
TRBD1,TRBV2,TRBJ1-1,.,CASTQGRGTEAFF,TGTGCCAGCACTCAGGGCAGGGGGACTGAAGCTTTCTTT
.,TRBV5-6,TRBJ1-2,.,CASYSHNYGYTF,TGTGCCAGCTACAGTCACAACTATGGCTACACCTTC
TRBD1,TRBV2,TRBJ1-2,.,CASRAGQNYGYTF,TGTGCCAGCAGGGCGGGACAGAACTATGGCTACACCTTC
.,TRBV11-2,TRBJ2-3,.,CASSLEGPSLADTQYF,TGTGCCAGCAGCTTAGAGGGGCCCTCCCTGGCAGATACGCAGTATTTT
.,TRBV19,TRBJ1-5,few,CASSGQPQHF,TGTGCCAGTAGTGGGCAGCCCCAGCATTTT
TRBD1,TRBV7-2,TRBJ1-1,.,CASSQGALNTEAFF,TGTGCCAGTAGTCAGGGGGCTCTTAACACTGAAGCTTTCTTT
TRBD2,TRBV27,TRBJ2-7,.,CASSSGTSGRGAYEQYF,TGTGCCAGCAGTTCCGGGACTAGCGGGAGGGGAGCCTACGAGCAGTACTTC
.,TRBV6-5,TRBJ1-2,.,CASSYSFNGNYGYTF,TGTGCCAGCAGTTACTCCTTTAACGGTAACTATGGCTACACCTTC
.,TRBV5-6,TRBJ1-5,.,CASSLGGRVNQPQHF,TGTGCCAGCAGCTTGGGGGGTAGAGTGAATCAGCCCCAGCATTTT
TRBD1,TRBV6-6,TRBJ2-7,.,CASRPLGTASYEQYF,TGTGCCAGCAGACCACTCGGGACAGCCAGCTACGAGCAGTACTTC
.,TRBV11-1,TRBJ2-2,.,CTSSLGPSWELFF,TGTACCAGCAGCTTAGGGCCGAGTTGGGAGCTGTTTTTT
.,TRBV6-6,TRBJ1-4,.,CASRMPGRTNEKLFF,TGTGCCAGCAGGATGCCGGGGCGCACTAATGAAAAACTGTTTTTT
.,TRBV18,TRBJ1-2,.,CASSPSGESGYTF,TGTGCCAGCTCACCTTCAGGGGAGAGTGGCTACACCTTC
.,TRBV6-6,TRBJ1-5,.,CASSYPYSNQPQHF,TGTGCCAGCAGTTACCCCTATAGCAATCAGCCCCAGCATTTT
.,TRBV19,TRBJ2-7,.,CASSGGTATAYEQYF,TGTGCCAGTAGTGGAGGGACCGCTACAGCCTACGAGCAGTACTTC
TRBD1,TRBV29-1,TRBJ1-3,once,CSAGQGAGNTIYF,TGCAGCGCGGGACAGGGAGCTGGAAACACCATATATTTT
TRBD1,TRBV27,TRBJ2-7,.,CASSLVGQSYEQYF,TGTGCCAGCAGTTTAGTGGGACAGAGCTACGAGCAGTACTTC
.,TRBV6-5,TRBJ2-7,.,CASSHQLGDAYEQYF,TGTGCCAGCAGCCACCAATTAGGGGATGCCTACGAGCAGTACTTC
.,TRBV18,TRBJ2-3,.,CASPIFGQGDTQYF,TGTGCCAGCCCGATTTTTGGGCAGGGAGATACGCAGTATTTT